These 26 T cell receptor beta chains came from one sample sequenced in a study of cytomegalovirus exposure and HLA in healthy donors. The PCR made use of 60 Vbeta and 13 Jbeta primers. TCRdb's table, derived via immunoSEQ multiplex PCR, lists solely in-frame clones and lacks some. The sample lists about 93,000 clones, roughly 80% occurring once. Sequencing used PBMCs. The receptor source for this set is a boy aged 5-17 years in good health and CMV-seronegative.

This clone was seen only once. The V and J genes are TRBV4-1 and TRBJ2-1; TRBD1 is a possible D gene (6 bases). CDR3 length: 19 amino acids. Trimming pared 4 bases from V and 0 bases from J, leaving 22 bases between. From germline, CDR1 is MGHRA and CDR2 YSYEKL. CDR3 loop: CASSLRGLQSNSSYNEQFF. The CDR3 bases are TGCGCCAGCAGCCTGAGGGGGTTGCAATCTAATAGCTCCTACAATGAGCAGTTCTTC.

In its sample, this clone was seen a few times. This chain links TRBV10-2 with TRBJ2-7; D gene ambiguous. Germline V lookup: CDR1 WSHSY, CDR2 SAAADI. This CDR3 has 13 residues. The germline V and J ends were trimmed by 3 bases and 2 bases, with 8 bases remaining between them. CDR3 sequence reads: CASSEAGTYEQYF. CDR3 nucleotides: TGCGCCAGCAGTGAAGCAGGAACCTACGAGCAGTACTTC.

V usage is TRBV14 and J usage is TRBJ1-2; TRBD1 is a possible D gene (6 bases). The CDR3 contains 12 residues. V lost 7 bases and J 4 bases, leaving 10 bases between the germline ends. Germline V gene data show CDR1 as SGHDN and CDR2 as FVKESK. The chain's CDR3 is CASNRAGYGYTF. For the CDR3, the DNA is TGTGCCAGCAACAGGGCGGGCTATGGCTACACCTTC.

The chain has TRBV15 and TRBJ2-1, with 9 bases aligning to TRBD1. J lost 8 bases, V lost 3 bases, and 8 bases had no gene match. The CDR3 sequence is 15 residues long. Germline assignment: CDR1 LNHNV and CDR2 YYDKDF (reference sequence). Here the CDR3 reads CATSRLDRGKDEQFF. CDR3 DNA: TGTGCCACCAGCAGGTTGGACAGGGGCAAGGATGAGCAGTTCTTC.

This clone was counted a few times. This rearrangement joins TRBV6-1 to TRBJ1-3; 8 nucleotides line up with TRBD1. V lost 6 bases and J lost 2; bases outside the gene matches: 6. Germline CDR1 reads MNHNS; CDR2 reads SASEGT. The CDR3 extends over 15 amino acids. In DNA form, the CDR3 reads TGTGCCAGCAGGTTGGACAGGGAACCTGGAAACACCATATATTTT. Translation gives CASRLDREPGNTIYF.

This clone was picked up a small number of times. The J gene is TRBJ1-1, the V gene TRBV4-3; D gene uncertain. V was pared by 0 bases and J by 3 bases, with 17 bases between. In germline, CDR1 is LGHNA, CDR2 YSLEER. This CDR3 contains 17 residues. CDR3 nucleotide sequence: TGCGCCAGCAGCCAAGAACGGGTGTACGGGTGGGACACTGAAGCTTTCTTT. This codes for CASSQERVYGWDTEAFF.

The V call is TRBV9, the J call TRBJ2-3, with D tentatively TRBD2 (6 bases). The CDR3 length is 15 residues. CDR1 is SGDLS, CDR2 YYNGEE, per germline. V gave up 0 bases and J gave up 1 base, with 9 bases separating them. In DNA form, the CDR3 reads TGTGCCAGCAGCGTAGCGGGGGTGGGCACAGATACGCAGTATTTT. It yields the protein CASSVAGVGTDTQYF. Full variable domain (remainder filled in from reference TRBV9 and TRBJ2-3): DSGVTQTPKHLITATGQRVTLRCSPRSGDLSVYWYQQSLDQGLQFLIQYYNGEERAKGNILERFSAQQFPDLHSELNLSSLELGDSALYFCASSVAGVGTDTQYFGPGTRLTVL.

This chain links TRBV19 with TRBJ1-4; D gene ambiguous. Germline V CDR1 and CDR2: LNHDA, SQIVND (reference sequence). V lost 3 bases and J 10 bases, leaving 9 bases between the germline ends. The CDR3 contains 12 residues. The CDR3 DNA sequence: TGTGCCAGTAGTATCGGGGAAGGAAAACTGTTTTTT. Translated: CASSIGEGKLFF. The full variable domain, in which reference TRBV19 and TRBJ1-4 provide the parts outside the CDR3, is DGGITQSPKYLFRKEGQNVTLSCEQNLNHDAMYWYRQDPGQGLRLIYYSQIVNDFQKGDIAEGYSVSREKKESFPLTVTSAQKNPTAFYLCASSIGEGKLFFGSGTQLSVL.

The chain combines TRBV28 with TRBJ2-1; 10 bases match TRBD2. The V segment lost 6 bases and the J segment 4 bases; nucleotides outside the gene matches: 6. CDR1 MDHEN and CDR2 SYDVKM come from the germline V gene. This CDR3 region has 15 residues. The CDR3, as DNA: TGTGCCAGCAGGCCCACTAGCGGGAATTACAATGAGCAGTTCTTC. Residues: CASRPTSGNYNEQFF.

The chain has TRBV28 and TRBJ1-4; TRBD1 aligns across 7 bases. J lost 3 bases, V lost 3 bases, and 7 bases had no gene match. This CDR3 is built from 16 residues. The V gene's germline CDR1 is MDHEN and CDR2 SYDVKM. CDR3 sequence: CASSFETGRANEKLFF. The CDR3 bases are TGTGCCAGCAGTTTCGAGACAGGGCGGGCTAATGAAAAACTGTTTTTT.

The J gene is TRBJ2-1, the V gene TRBV9; TRBD1 matches 10 bases. V was pared by 0 bases and J by 9 bases, with 6 bases of the junction left unmatched. This CDR3 is built from 15 residues. The germline V gene encodes CDR1 SGDLS and CDR2 YYNGEE. This CDR3 is CASSVEGQGVSEQFF. CDR3 in DNA: TGTGCCAGCAGCGTAGAAGGACAGGGGGTTTCTGAGCAGTTCTTC.

The J gene is TRBJ1-2, the V gene TRBV28; D is perhaps TRBD1 (5 bases). In germline, CDR1 is MDHEN, CDR2 SYDVKM. V lost 2 bases to trimming and J lost 6 bases, with 10 bases between them. CDR3 length: 13 residues. CDR3 coding DNA: TGTGCCAGCAGTTTAGGTCAGGGAAATGGCTACACCTTC. Translating gives CASSLGQGNGYTF.

The chain links TRBV5-1 to TRBJ2-1, with 11 bases aligning to TRBD1. Germline values: CDR1 SGHRS, CDR2 YFSETQ. The V gene end was trimmed by 5 bases and the J gene end by 4 bases; junction bases not matched to a gene: 2. CDR3 length: 14 residues. The CDR3 region has the DNA TGCGCCAGCAGGGACAGGGGGCGATACAATGAGCAGTTCTTC. Translated: CASRDRGRYNEQFF.

This clone was seen only a few times. The rearrangement joins TRBV15 to TRBJ2-3, with 7 bases identical to TRBD2. From germline, CDR1 is LNHNV and CDR2 YYDKDF (reference sequence). CDR3 size: 15 residues. V was pared by 5 bases and J by 5 bases, with 10 bases of the junction left unmatched. The CDR3 sequence is CATSANSGWGDTQYF. CDR3 nucleotide sequence: TGTGCCACCAGCGCCAATAGCGGGTGGGGAGATACGCAGTATTTT.

This clone was counted between two and nine times. The chain is built from TRBV6-5 and TRBJ2-7; 9 bases fit TRBD1. V shed 6 bases, J shed 3 bases, and the junction held 9 bases outside the gene matches. Germline CDR1 MNHEY, CDR2 SVGAGI. The CDR3 runs to 15 residues. The CDR3 protein is CASRTDRGHLYEQYF. DNA of the CDR3: TGTGCCAGCAGAACGGACAGGGGACACCTCTACGAGCAGTACTTC.

The table lists this clone with a few counts. This CDR3 is CASSVGRDNSPLHF. The CDR3 nucleotides are TGTGCCAGCAGCGTAGGGCGGGATAATTCACCCCTCCACTTT. The chain links TRBV9 to TRBJ1-6; no firm D call. Trimming took off 0 bases at V and 5 bases at J, with 6 bases between the two ends. Germline V gives CDR1 SGDLS, CDR2 YYNGEE. The CDR3 sequence is 14 residues long.

V gene TRBV29-1 combines with J gene TRBJ2-7; TRBD1 aligns across 11 bases. This CDR3 contains 13 residues. CDR1 SQVTM and CDR2 ANQGSEA come from the germline V gene. J lost 6 bases, V lost 7 bases, and 8 bases had no gene match. This CDR3 reads CSADRGRGSEQYF. In DNA, the CDR3 is TGCAGCGCGGACAGGGGGCGTGGATCCGAGCAGTACTTC.

The chain has TRBV19 and TRBJ1-1; D remains ambiguous. Trimming stripped 3 bases from V and 4 bases from J, with 9 bases between. Germline assignment: CDR1 LNHDA and CDR2 SQIVND (reference sequence). The CDR3 has 13 amino acids. The CDR3: CASSMWESTEAFF. The CDR3 DNA reads TGTGCCAGTAGTATGTGGGAGAGCACTGAAGCTTTCTTT.

CDR3 protein: CASSLVDRGPTDTQYF. The CDR3 DNA reads as TGTGCCAGCAGCTTGGTGGACCGAGGGCCCACAGATACGCAGTATTTT. The chain joins TRBV5-6 to TRBJ2-3; perhaps TRBD2 as D (5 bases). Deletions cut 0 bases from V and 2 bases from J, with 13 bases between. The CDR3 sequence is 16 residues long. Germline loops: CDR1 SGHDT, CDR2 YYEEEE.

The chain has TRBV6-4 and TRBJ2-1; TRBD1 might be the D (6 bases). V was trimmed by 5 bases and J by 9 bases, leaving 14 bases between them. The V gene's germline CDR1 is MRHNA and CDR2 SNTAGT. The CDR3 is 13 residues long. CDR3 coding DNA: TGTGCCAGCAGTTCACAGGGAGAGGGTGAGCAGTTCTTC. Translation: CASSSQGEGEQFF.

This clone turned up a few times. V usage is TRBV15 and J usage is TRBJ1-1; D not certain. Germline V lookup: CDR1 LNHNV, CDR2 YYDKDF (reference sequence). The CDR3 has 13 amino acids. V lost 6 bases to trimming and J lost 3 bases, with 11 bases between them. The CDR3 DNA is TGTGCCACCAGTCCTCCGGGATACACTGAAGCTTTCTTT. Residues: CATSPPGYTEAFF.

The genes are TRBV10-3 and TRBJ1-1, with D perhaps matching TRBD1 (5 bases). Germline V CDR1 and CDR2: ENHRY, SYGVKD. V was shortened by 5 bases and J by 1 base, with 11 bases between the two germline ends. The CDR3 contains 14 residues. DNA of the CDR3: TGTGCCATCAGTCAAGGACAAGCGAACACTGAAGCTTTCTTT. Amino acid sequence: CAISQGQANTEAFF.

The J gene is TRBJ2-1, the V gene TRBV5-6; D is undetermined. Germline CDR1 reads SGHDT; CDR2 reads YYEEEE. V was trimmed by 0 bases and J by 4 bases, leaving 8 bases between them. The CDR3 is made up of 14 amino acids. The CDR3, as DNA: TGTGCCAGCAGCTTGGACACCAGTTACAATGAGCAGTTCTTC. Translated: CASSLDTSYNEQFF.

The V and J genes are TRBV7-9 and TRBJ2-7; no clear D. The ends were cut back, 1 base at V and 5 bases at J, with 15 bases in the middle. Germline V gene lookup returns CDR1 SEHNR and CDR2 FQNEAQ (reference sequence). This CDR3 is built from 15 residues. The CDR3 reads CASSLGLNLGHEQYF. Here the CDR3 DNA reads TGTGCCAGCAGCTTAGGGCTGAATCTTGGGCACGAGCAGTACTTC.

This rearrangement joins TRBV9 to TRBJ2-3, with a tentative D call TRBD2 (7 bases). The V gene's germline CDR1 is SGDLS and CDR2 YYNGEE. This CDR3 spans 15 amino acids. Deletions cut 0 bases from V and 4 bases from J, with 12 bases between. The CDR3 nucleotides are TGTGCCAGCAGCGTAGGAGGGGGGGGTGCAGATACGCAGTATTTT. This translates into CASSVGGGGADTQYF. The variable domain in full, completed from reference TRBV9 and TRBJ2-3, reads DSGVTQTPKHLITATGQRVTLRCSPRSGDLSVYWYQQSLDQGLQFLIQYYNGEERAKGNILERFSAQQFPDLHSELNLSSLELGDSALYFCASSVGGGGADTQYFGPGTRLTVL.

V is TRBV29-1 and J is TRBJ1-3; possibly TRBD1 for D (5 bases). This CDR3 spans 17 amino acids. Germline V gene lookup returns CDR1 SQVTM and CDR2 ANQGSEA. The V end was cut by 6 bases, the J end by 0 bases, with 21 bases between. The chain's CDR3 is CSVVQDSDHSSGNTIYF. CDR3 coding DNA: TGCAGCGTGGTACAAGACAGTGACCACAGCTCTGGAAACACCATATATTTT.